This T cell receptor beta chain was recovered during a study of lymphopenia after photon versus proton radiotherapy. The study's findings and limits: Survival link was tested only in deceased patients; proton benefit remains a possibility.

Sequenced by immunoSEQ multiplex PCR; TCRdb stores in-frame clones only, minus some. This table has under 65,000 clones, about 88% appearing once. A note on this clone: Its antigen is not identified.

Per germline, CDR1 MNHEY and CDR2 SMNVEV (reference sequence). The CDR3 loop spans 15 amino acids. Trimming took 6 bases from V and 6 from J; bases not matched to a gene: 8. The TCR comes from a man aged 55 to 70 with pancreatic cancer. The sequenced sample was peripheral blood, obtained from a patient treated with proton-based radiotherapy. This rearrangement joins TRBV27 to TRBJ2-1; 10 bases line up with TRBD2. CDR3 DNA: TGTGCCAGCAGAGTACCGGGACTAGCGTCCAATGAGCAGTTCTTC. Amino acid sequence: CASRVPGLASNEQFF.